Listed below are T cell receptor beta chains from one sample, sequenced in a study of siplizumab effects on memory and regulatory T cells. Using immunoSEQ multiplex PCR, the repertoire was profiled, and TCRdb retains in-frame clones only, with some absent. This table holds fewer than 70,000 clones, approximately 88% found once. Sequencing used Tregs sorted from blood. Receptors were obtained from a human donor in good health. The CDR3 runs from the conserved cysteine through the conserved F or W. D genes are given only for firm matches. Clone size is stated in some rows and not others, as once, few, many or a class when expanded.

>TRBV7-8|TRBJ2-7|NA|15|NA
CASSLVKVQASEQYF
TGTGCCAGCAGCTTAGTCAAGGTCCAGGCATCCGAGCAGTACTTC
>TRBV4-1|TRBJ1-5|NA|16|NA
CASSQAGQYSNQPQHF
TGCGCCAGCAGCCAAGCGGGCCAGTATAGCAATCAGCCCCAGCATTTT
>TRBV4-3|TRBJ2-7|NA|14|TRBD1
CASSQDRGPYEQYF
TGCGCCAGCAGCCAGGACAGGGGACCCTACGAGCAGTACTTC
>TRBV21-1|TRBJ1-2|NA|15|NA
CASSTRRPVKYSYTF
TGTGCCAGCAGCACACGCCGTCCGGTAAAGTATAGCTACACCTTC
>TRBV7-2|TRBJ1-4|few|14|NA
CASSPRGPGEKLFF
TGTGCCAGCAGCCCTCGAGGGCCCGGTGAAAAACTGTTTTTT
>TRBV11-3|TRBJ2-5|few|15|TRBD1
CASSLGQGAFETQYF
TGTGCCAGCAGCTTAGGACAGGGGGCTTTTGAGACCCAGTACTTC
>TRBV7-9|TRBJ2-3|NA|13|NA
CASSLGGTDTQYF
TGTGCCAGCAGCTTGGGCGGCACAGATACGCAGTATTTT
>TRBV19|TRBJ1-6|NA|15|NA
CARASVASYNSPLHF
TGTGCCAGGGCCTCAGTAGCTAGCTATAATTCACCCCTCCACTTT
>TRBV6-1|TRBJ1-5|NA|14|TRBD1
CASSVGQGNQPQHF
TGTGCCAGCAGCGTCGGACAGGGGAATCAGCCCCAGCATTTT
>TRBV13|TRBJ2-7|once|16|TRBD1
CASSKRQGIFSYEQYF
TGTGCCAGCAGCAAGAGACAGGGGATTTTCTCCTACGAGCAGTACTTC
>TRBV29-1|TRBJ2-7|NA|18|TRBD1
CSVRHTRMRGRESYEQYF
TGCAGCGTTCGTCATACCCGAATGAGGGGGCGAGAATCCTACGAGCAGTACTTC
>TRBV6-6|TRBJ2-5|NA|14|TRBD1
CASSWDRGRETQYF
TGTGCCAGCAGTTGGGACAGGGGGAGGGAGACCCAGTACTTC
>TRBV7-6|TRBJ2-1|once|14|TRBD1
CASTLTGAYNEQFF
TGTGCCAGCACCCTAACAGGGGCCTACAATGAGCAGTTCTTC
>TRBV27|TRBJ1-5|NA|14|NA
CASWEQGPNQPQHF
TGTGCCAGCTGGGAACAGGGTCCCAATCAGCCCCAGCATTTT
>TRBV4-2|TRBJ1-2|NA|16|NA
CASSQGAGPPLSGYTF
TGTGCCAGCAGCCAAGGGGCGGGACCTCCTTTATCTGGCTACACCTTC
>TRBV18|TRBJ2-5|NA|13|NA
CASSPGVRETQYF
TGTGCCAGCTCACCAGGGGTTCGAGAGACCCAGTACTTC
>TRBV19|TRBJ2-1|once|17|TRBD2
CASSIIPLLAGKDEQFF
TGTGCCAGTAGTATTATTCCCCTACTAGCGGGTAAGGATGAGCAGTTCTTC
>TRBV30|TRBJ2-7|NA|13|TRBD2
CASGRGRAYEQYF
TGTGCCTCCGGACGAGGGAGGGCCTACGAGCAGTACTTC
>TRBV27|TRBJ1-5|NA|13|NA
CASSLTGRQPQHF
TGTGCCAGCAGTTTAACAGGGCGCCAGCCCCAGCATTTT
>TRBV29-1|TRBJ2-5|NA|12|NA
CSVGTPLETQYF
TGCAGCGTCGGGACCCCTCTAGAGACCCAGTACTTC
>TRBV7-9|TRBJ2-3|NA|15|NA
CASSQIPPRTDTQYF
TGTGCCAGCAGCCAAATACCTCCCCGCACAGATACGCAGTATTTT
>TRBV7-9|TRBJ1-3|NA|19|TRBD1
CASSLPGTGLLYSGNTIYF
TGTGCCAGCAGCTTACCTGGGACAGGACTACTCTACTCTGGAAACACCATATATTTT
>TRBV27|TRBJ2-1|NA|14|TRBD2
CASSLGLLYNEQFF
TGTGCCAGCAGTTTGGGACTACTCTACAATGAGCAGTTCTTC
>TRBV7-2|TRBJ2-7|NA|13|NA
CASSLDLTREQYF
TGTGCCAGCAGCTTAGATCTAACTCGCGAGCAGTACTTC
>TRBV19|TRBJ1-2|NA|19|TRBD1
CASSLGPLRQGLWDYGYTF
TGTGCCAGTAGTTTGGGTCCCTTAAGACAGGGCCTTTGGGACTATGGCTACACCTTC
>TRBV10-3|TRBJ2-7|NA|14|TRBD2
CATSKSGSSYEQYF
TGTGCCACCTCGAAGAGCGGGAGTTCCTACGAGCAGTACTTC
>TRBV11-3|TRBJ2-7|NA|14|NA
CASSPRDASYEQYF
TGTGCCAGCAGCCCCCGGGACGCTTCCTACGAGCAGTACTTC
>TRBV7-2|TRBJ2-5|few|14|NA
CASSRRGVQETQYF
TGTGCCAGCAGCCGAAGGGGGGTCCAAGAGACCCAGTACTTC
>TRBV10-3|TRBJ2-5|NA|16|TRBD1
CAISESTGGLRETQYF
TGTGCCATCAGTGAGTCCACAGGGGGCTTGCGAGAGACCCAGTACTTC
>TRBV19|TRBJ1-1|NA|14|NA
CASSYSLKGTEAFF
TGTGCCAGTAGTTACAGCCTGAAGGGCACTGAAGCTTTCTTT
>TRBV5-4|TRBJ2-5|NA|15|TRBD2
CASSFRLAGQETQYF
TGTGCCAGCAGCTTTAGACTAGCGGGCCAAGAGACCCAGTACTTC
>TRBV4-3|TRBJ2-3|NA|16|NA
CASSQGHGVRTDTQYF
TGCGCCAGCAGCCAAGGGCATGGGGTTCGAACAGATACGCAGTATTTT
>TRBV27|TRBJ1-5|few|13|NA
CASGPSEDQPQHF
TGTGCCAGCGGACCCTCAGAGGACCAGCCCCAGCATTTT
>TRBV6-5|TRBJ2-3|NA|15|NA
CASSYGFGGIDTQYF
TGTGCCAGCAGTTACGGGTTCGGAGGGATAGATACGCAGTATTTT
>TRBV19|TRBJ2-7|once|16|TRBD2
CASSMGGAGNSYEQYF
TGTGCCAGTAGTATGGGTGGAGCGGGGAACTCCTACGAGCAGTACTTC
>TRBV5-1|TRBJ2-2|once|16|NA
CASSLAGTRGTGELFF
TGCGCCAGCAGCTTGGCCGGGACCCGGGGCACCGGGGAGCTGTTTTTT
>TRBV18|TRBJ1-2|NA|14|TRBD1
CASSPGQGNYGYTF
TGTGCCAGCTCACCCGGACAGGGTAACTATGGCTACACCTTC
>TRBV19|TRBJ1-5|few|15|NA
CASSPPARVRQPQHF
TGTGCCAGTAGTCCTCCGGCCAGGGTACGGCAGCCCCAGCATTTT
>TRBV7-9|TRBJ1-1|NA|14|TRBD1
CASSLAGGGTEAFF
TGTGCCAGCAGCTTAGCAGGGGGCGGCACTGAAGCTTTCTTT
>TRBV5-1|TRBJ2-2|NA|14|NA
CASSLLGLAGELFF
TGCGCCAGCAGTCTGCTAGGGTTAGCCGGGGAGCTGTTTTTT
>TRBV7-9|TRBJ2-5|NA|15|NA
CASSSQGVAGQTQYF
TGTGCCAGCAGCTCACAGGGAGTGGCGGGGCAGACCCAGTACTTC
>TRBV9|TRBJ1-2|NA|14|NA
CASSYSQGYYGYTF
TGTGCCAGCAGCTACTCCCAGGGGTATTATGGCTACACCTTC
>TRBV7-9|TRBJ2-1|NA|15|TRBD2
CASSSGTSGYNEQFF
TGTGCCAGCAGCTCCGGGACTAGCGGATACAATGAGCAGTTCTTC
>TRBV30|TRBJ2-7|few|13|NA
CAWSGGRAYEQYF
TGTGCCTGGAGTGGGGGCAGGGCCTACGAGCAGTACTTC
>TRBV19|TRBJ1-3|NA|15|TRBD1
CASSIGTGPGNTIYF
TGTGCCAGTAGTATTGGGACAGGGCCTGGAAACACCATATATTTT
>TRBV18|TRBJ2-7|NA|14|NA
CASSPYRSSYEQYF
TGTGCCAGCTCACCATACAGAAGTTCCTACGAGCAGTACTTC
>TRBV6-6|TRBJ2-7|NA|15|TRBD1
CASSYGGTGTYEQYF
TGTGCCAGCAGTTACGGTGGGACAGGGACCTACGAGCAGTACTTC
>TRBV5-6|TRBJ1-6|NA|15|NA
CASSLWGVNNSPLHF
TGTGCCAGCAGCTTGTGGGGGGTCAATAATTCACCCCTCCACTTT
>TRBV5-1|TRBJ1-2|NA|12|NA
CASSLGGHGYTF
TGCGCCAGCAGCCTCGGGGGTCACGGCTACACCTTC
>TRBV2|TRBJ2-3|NA|16|TRBD2
CASSTQAGGSGDTQYF
TGTGCCAGCAGTACCCAAGCGGGAGGGAGTGGAGATACGCAGTATTTT
>TRBV5-1|TRBJ1-1|NA|13|NA
CASSLTGNTEAFF
TGCGCCAGCAGCTTGACAGGGAACACTGAAGCTTTCTTT
>TRBV7-9|TRBJ2-2|NA|14|NA
CASSSRSLTPELFF
TGTGCCAGCAGCTCAAGAAGTCTAACCCCGGAGCTGTTTTTT
>TRBV28|TRBJ2-5|NA|15|TRBD1
CASSLLGQGQETQYF
TGTGCCAGCAGTTTATTGGGACAGGGCCAAGAGACCCAGTACTTC
>TRBV28|TRBJ1-5|once|15|NA
CASRPLWQGRRPQHF
TGTGCCAGCCGCCCCCTGTGGCAGGGGCGACGGCCCCAGCATTTT
>TRBV28|TRBJ2-7|NA|13|NA
CASSFRVWYEQYF
TGTGCCAGCAGTTTCAGGGTTTGGTACGAGCAGTACTTC